The sample holds many counts of the clone carrying this T cell receptor beta chain. The V and J ends lost 6 bases and 5 bases, in that order; junction bases with no gene match: 11. Germline V gives CDR1 MNHEY, CDR2 SVGEGT. This CDR3 is built from 16 residues. This sample stems from a study of T cell responses to AZD1222 COVID-19 vaccine. Samples with a second dose at about 4 or about 12 weeks were pooled together. The method was immunoSEQ multiplex PCR; TCRdb's version includes in-frame clones alone and lacks a portion of them. Counted here are more than 95,000 clones, around 84% occurring once; the ten biggest clones make up roughly a sixth.

V and J are TRBV6-2 or TRBV6-3 and TRBJ2-5; 11 nucleotides agree with TRBD2. The clonotype was recovered from an adult who received the AZD1222 COVID-19 vaccine. The starting material was peripheral blood, obtained 28 days after the second AZD1222 dose. The CDR3 nucleotides read TGTGCCAGCAGCCCTACGTTAGCGGGGGGGAGGGAGACCCAGTACTTC. Protein: CASSPTLAGGRETQYF.